This TCR beta chain was sequenced for a study of regulatory T cells in long-lasting Graves disease. Study results and limitations: Persistent-disease Graves' patients showed less TCR diversity than new cases.

A note on this clonotype: The antigen is undetermined.

Time point meaning: newly diagnosed GD, antithyroid drugs for less than 3 months. The authors made the TCR library using RNA they extracted from PBMCs. TCR beta libraries were built with iRepertoire HTBI primers and Arm-PCR of CDR3 regions. TCRdb passed the multiplex PCR reads through MiXCR, listing each CDR3 protein once. The sample carries about 520,000 distinct CDR3 sequences, more than 10% recorded once. The germline V gene encodes CDR1 SEHNR and CDR2 FQNEAQ (reference sequence). Trimming removed 3 bases from V and 6 bases from J, with 9 bases in between. The CDR3 length is 12 residues. The sample was also linked to a second study, of T cells in Graves' hyperthyroidism and ophthalmopathy.

The clonotype was recovered from a woman younger than 45 with Graves disease. Specimen: peripheral blood mononuclear cells (PBMCs), collected at new diagnosis, from a patient treated with antithyroid drugs. The rearrangement uses TRBV7-9 and TRBJ2-7; D is unclear. The CDR3 here is CASSFISSEQYF. The CDR3 region has the DNA TGTGCCAGCAGCTTTATTTCGAGCGAGCAGTACTTC.